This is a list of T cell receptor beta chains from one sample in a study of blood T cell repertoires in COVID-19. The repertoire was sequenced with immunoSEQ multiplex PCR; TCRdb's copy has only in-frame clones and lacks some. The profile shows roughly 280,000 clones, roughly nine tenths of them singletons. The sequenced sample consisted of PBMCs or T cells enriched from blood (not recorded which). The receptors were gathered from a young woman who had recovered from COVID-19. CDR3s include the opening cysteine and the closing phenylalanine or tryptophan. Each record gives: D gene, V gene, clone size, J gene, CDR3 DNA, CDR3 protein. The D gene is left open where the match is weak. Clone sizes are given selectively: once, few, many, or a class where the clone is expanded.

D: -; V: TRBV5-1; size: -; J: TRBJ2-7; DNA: TGCGCCAGCAGCTCAGGGACACTAGCCTACGAGCAGTACTTC; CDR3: CASSSGTLAYEQYF
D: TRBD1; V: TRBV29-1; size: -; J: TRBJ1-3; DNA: TGCAGCGCCGGGACAGGGTTATCGAACACCATATATTTT; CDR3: CSAGTGLSNTIYF
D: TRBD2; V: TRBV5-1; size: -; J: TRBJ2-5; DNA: TGCGCCAGCAGCTTGGGACTAGCTGCGGGCGAGACCCAGTACTTC; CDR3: CASSLGLAAGETQYF
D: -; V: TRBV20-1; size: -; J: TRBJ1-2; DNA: TGCAGTGCGCCAAGGGGCTCTGGCTACACCTTC; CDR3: CSAPRGSGYTF
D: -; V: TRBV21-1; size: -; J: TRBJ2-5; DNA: TGTGCCAGCAGCAGGGCAGGATTGGCCCAAGAGACCCAGTACTTC; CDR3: CASSRAGLAQETQYF
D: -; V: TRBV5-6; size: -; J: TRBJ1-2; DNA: TGTGCCAGCAGCCGGGGGGCAAGGGGCTACACCTTC; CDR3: CASSRGARGYTF
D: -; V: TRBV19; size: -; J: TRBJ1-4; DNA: TGTGCCAGTAGAGAGACAGCAACTAATGAAAAACTGTTTTTT; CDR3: CASRETATNEKLFF
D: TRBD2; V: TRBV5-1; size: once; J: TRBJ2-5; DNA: TGCGCCAGCAGCTTGGTAGCGGGGGGGCCCGAGACCCAGTACTTC; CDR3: CASSLVAGGPETQYF
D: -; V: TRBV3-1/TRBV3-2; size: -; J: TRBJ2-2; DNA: TGTGCCACCACCAGGGCCGGGGAGCTGTTTTTT; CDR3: CATTRAGELFF
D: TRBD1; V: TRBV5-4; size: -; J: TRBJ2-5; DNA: TGTGCCAGCAGCTTGATAGGGGGCATGGGAGATATGGAGACCCAGTACTTC; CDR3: CASSLIGGMGDMETQYF
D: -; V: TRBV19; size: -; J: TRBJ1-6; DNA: TGTGCCAGTAGTACAGTCCAGAATTCACCCCTCCACTTT; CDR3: CASSTVQNSPLHF
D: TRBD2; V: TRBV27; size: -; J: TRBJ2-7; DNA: TGTGCCAGCTCGACTAGCGGGGGCTACCTCTCCTACGAGCAGTACTTC; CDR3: CASSTSGGYLSYEQYF
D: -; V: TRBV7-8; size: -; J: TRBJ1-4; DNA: TGTGCCAGCAGCTTAGTAGTGGGACTTAACTTCGAACTCACCCATGAAAAACTGTTTTTT; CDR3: CASSLVVGLNFELTHEKLFF
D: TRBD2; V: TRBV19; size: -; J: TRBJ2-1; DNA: TGTGCCAGTAGTACGCGGGGGTACAATGAGCAGTTCTTC; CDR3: CASSTRGYNEQFF
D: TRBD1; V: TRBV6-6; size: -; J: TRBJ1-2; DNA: TGTGCCAGCAGTAGGGACAGTCTTGGCTATGGCTACACCTTC; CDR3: CASSRDSLGYGYTF
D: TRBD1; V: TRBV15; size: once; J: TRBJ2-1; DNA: TGTGCCACCAGCAGAGATGGTGACAGGGGGTACAATGAGCAGTTCTTC; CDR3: CATSRDGDRGYNEQFF
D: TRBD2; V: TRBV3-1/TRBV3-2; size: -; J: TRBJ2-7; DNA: TGTGCCAGCAGCCAACTAGCGGGGTACGAGCAGTACTTC; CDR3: CASSQLAGYEQYF
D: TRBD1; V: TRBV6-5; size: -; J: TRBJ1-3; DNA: TGTGCCAGCAGCAGTACAGGGGAGGGAAACACCATATATTTT; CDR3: CASSSTGEGNTIYF
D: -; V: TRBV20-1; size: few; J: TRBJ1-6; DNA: TGCAGTGCTAGTTCCTCCCGGGAGGCGCATAATTCACCCCTCCACTTT; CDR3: CSASSSREAHNSPLHF
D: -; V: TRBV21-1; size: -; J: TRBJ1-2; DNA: TGTGCCAGCAGCTCTCGACGGGACAAGCAGGGCTACACCTTC; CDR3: CASSSRRDKQGYTF
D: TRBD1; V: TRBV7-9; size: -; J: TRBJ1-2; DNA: TGTGCCAGCAGCTTGGGAGTGGGGACAGAACCCTCGACTAACTATGGCTACACCTTC; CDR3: CASSLGVGTEPSTNYGYTF
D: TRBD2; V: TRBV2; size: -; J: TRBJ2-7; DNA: TGTGCCAGCAGCCCCCTAGCGGGCTGGATCTACGAGCAGTACTTC; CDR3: CASSPLAGWIYEQYF
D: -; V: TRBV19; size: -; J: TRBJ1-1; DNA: TGTGCCAGCCTGACCTCAGGGGATATCACTGAAGCTTTCTTT; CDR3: CASLTSGDITEAFF
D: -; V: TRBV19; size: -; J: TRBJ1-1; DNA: TGTGCCAGTAGTCAACTACAGGGCGCTGAAGCTTTCTTT; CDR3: CASSQLQGAEAFF
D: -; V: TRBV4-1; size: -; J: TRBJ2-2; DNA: TGCGCCAGCAGCCAAGGGCTGAACACCGGGGAGCTGTTTTTT; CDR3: CASSQGLNTGELFF
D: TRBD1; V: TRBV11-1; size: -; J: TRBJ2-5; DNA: TGTGCCAGCAGCGCAACCGGGACAGGGAAGAAGGAGACCCAGTACTTC; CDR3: CASSATGTGKKETQYF
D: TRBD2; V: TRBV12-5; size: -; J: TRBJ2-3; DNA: TGTGCTAGTGAGGTAGCGGGGGTGGATACGCAGTATTTT; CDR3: CASEVAGVDTQYF
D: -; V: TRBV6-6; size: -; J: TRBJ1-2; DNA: TGTGCCAGCAGTTACACCGAGGGGGATCGCGGCTACACCTTC; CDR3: CASSYTEGDRGYTF
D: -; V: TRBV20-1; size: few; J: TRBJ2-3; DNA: TGCAGTGCTAGTCCTATGGATACGCAGTATTTT; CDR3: CSASPMDTQYF
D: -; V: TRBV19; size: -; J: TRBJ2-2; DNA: TGTGCCAGTAGTCCCCGACTCCGGAACACCGGGGAGCTGTTTTTT; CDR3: CASSPRLRNTGELFF
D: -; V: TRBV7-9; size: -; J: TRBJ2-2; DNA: TGTGCCAGCAGGCTCGCAGGGAACACCGGGGAGCTGTTTTTT; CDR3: CASRLAGNTGELFF
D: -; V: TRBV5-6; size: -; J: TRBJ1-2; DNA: TGTGCCAGCAGCTTGGAGAGTATTTGGGCTGGCTATGGCTACACCTTC; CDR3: CASSLESIWAGYGYTF
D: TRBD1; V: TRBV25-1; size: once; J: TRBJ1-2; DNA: TGTGCCAGCAGTCGGGACAGGGCCTATGGCTACACCTTC; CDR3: CASSRDRAYGYTF
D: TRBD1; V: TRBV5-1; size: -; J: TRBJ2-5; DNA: TGCGCCAGCAGCTTGGACAGGGGGACAGAGACCCAGTACTTC; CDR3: CASSLDRGTETQYF